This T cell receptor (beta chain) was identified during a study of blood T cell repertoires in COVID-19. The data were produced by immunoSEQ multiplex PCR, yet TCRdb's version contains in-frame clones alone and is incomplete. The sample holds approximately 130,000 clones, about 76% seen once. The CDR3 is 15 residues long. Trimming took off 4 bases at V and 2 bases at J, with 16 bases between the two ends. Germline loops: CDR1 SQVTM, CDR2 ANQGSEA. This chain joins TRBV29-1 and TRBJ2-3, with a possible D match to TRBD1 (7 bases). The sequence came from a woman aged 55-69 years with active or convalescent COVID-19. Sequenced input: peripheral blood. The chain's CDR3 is CSVVPAGQTTDTQYF. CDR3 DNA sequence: TGCAGCGTTGTCCCTGCGGGACAGACCACAGATACGCAGTATTTT.